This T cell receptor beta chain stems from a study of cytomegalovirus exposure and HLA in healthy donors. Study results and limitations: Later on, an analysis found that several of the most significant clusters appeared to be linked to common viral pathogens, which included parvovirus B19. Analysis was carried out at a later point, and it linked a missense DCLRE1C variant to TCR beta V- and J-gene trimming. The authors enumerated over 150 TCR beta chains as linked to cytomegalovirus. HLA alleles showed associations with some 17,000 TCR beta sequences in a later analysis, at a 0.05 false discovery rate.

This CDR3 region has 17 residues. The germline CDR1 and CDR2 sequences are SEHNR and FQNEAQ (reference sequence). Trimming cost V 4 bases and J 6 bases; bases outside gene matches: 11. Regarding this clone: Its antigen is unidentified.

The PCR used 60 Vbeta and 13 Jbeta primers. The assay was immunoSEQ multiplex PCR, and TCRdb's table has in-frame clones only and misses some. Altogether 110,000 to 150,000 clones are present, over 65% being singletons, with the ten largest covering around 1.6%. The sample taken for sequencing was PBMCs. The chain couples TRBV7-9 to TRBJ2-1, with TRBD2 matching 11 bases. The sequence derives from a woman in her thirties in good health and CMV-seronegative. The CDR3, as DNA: TGTGCCAGCAGCTGGTCCCCGACTAGCGGGGTTGGCAATGAGCAGTTCTTC. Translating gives CASSWSPTSGVGNEQFF.